This TCR beta chain was recovered during a study of lymphopenia after photon versus proton radiotherapy. This CDR3 contains 13 residues. The germline V gene encodes CDR1 GTSNPN and CDR2 SVGIG (reference sequence). Trimming stripped 3 bases from V and 5 bases from J, with 8 bases between. Repertoires were generated with immunoSEQ multiplex PCR, while TCRdb's copy carries only in-frame clones and drops some. Of about 20,000 clones listed, about 92% were seen once; the top ten hold around 1.7%. This receptor was taken from a woman aged 40 to 50 with cholangiocarcinoma. V is TRBV30 and J is TRBJ1-6; D is unresolved. The specimen was peripheral blood, collected from a patient treated with photon-based radiotherapy. The CDR3 coding sequence is TGTGCCTGGAGATACCAAAATAATTCACCCCTCCACTTT. Amino acid sequence: CAWRYQNNSPLHF.